This T cell receptor beta chain was recorded in a study of Graves' ophthalmopathy and Graves' hyperthyroidism. Study context: Peripheral blood was collected at initial diagnosis, before any treatment.

In this sample, this clonotype turned up many times. Antigen: not known. V was trimmed by 9 bases and J by 3 bases, leaving 17 bases between them. The CDR3 sequence is 14 residues long. Scientists amplified the TCR beta CDR3 regions from RNA transcripts. HTBI primers served in a first-round RT-PCR, which a second-round multiplex PCR followed. From the multiplex PCR reads, TCRdb called clonotypes with MiXCR, one entry per CDR3 protein. The top ten hold approximately 7% of the sample, which has hundreds of thousands of distinct CDR3 sequences, about a fifth seen once. Study results and caveats: Among expanded thyroid clonotypes above 0.001 frequency, most also occurred in blood.

Stable hyperthyroidism meant no progression to ophthalmopathy within 18 months of follow-up. This clonotype originated in a woman aged 18 to 35 with stable Graves' hyperthyroidism. Some clones in this sample may be carry-over from other donors' samples. Material for sequencing was peripheral blood. The J gene is TRBJ1-2, the V gene TRBV12-3 or TRBV12-4, with D possibly being TRBD1 (6 bases). CDR3 region: CASCRDRIYYGYTF. CDR3 coding DNA: TGTGCCAGTTGTAGAGACAGGATTTACTATGGCTACACCTTC.